The text below deals with one T cell receptor (beta chain). Additional DNA sequences in this sample encode the identical CDR3. Original handling: For nucleated cells, counts were estimated from reference gene primer amplification. Clones were read by immunoSEQ multiplex PCR, and TCRdb kept only the in-frame ones, dropping some. D and trimming come from the DNA, and the V and J calls and clone size come from that table. The table records about 240,000 clones, 85% to 90% of them present only once. The data are from a study of blood T cell repertoires in COVID-19. About the study: Donors in the United States, Italy and Spain gave samples during acute or convalescent COVID-19. T cells, B-cell-depleted T cells, or PBMCs provided the cDNA or gDNA that served as material.

This CDR3 has 14 amino acids. V was pared by 1 base and J by 5 bases, with 8 bases between. Germline CDR1 is SGHTA and CDR2 is FQGNSA. What was sequenced was peripheral blood. The TCR originated in a woman in her 70s with active or convalescent COVID-19. The chain joins TRBV7-2 to TRBJ2-2; no clear D. CDR3 DNA sequence: TGTGCCAGCAGCTTAGGTCGAGTTACCGGGGAGCTGTTTTTT. Its protein is CASSLGRVTGELFF.